The next 14 T cell receptor beta chains were all read from a single sample in a study of blood T cell repertoires in COVID-19. Assay: immunoSEQ multiplex PCR; the TCRdb copy retains only in-frame clones and omits some. In the table there are about 310,000 clones, nearly 90% of which are singletons. Sequenced input: PBMCs or T cells enriched from blood (not recorded which). The source is a young woman with acute COVID-19.

The CDR3 loop is CASSLIGQGYTDTQYF. In nucleotides, the CDR3 is TGTGCCAGCAGCTTAATTGGACAGGGATACACAGATACGCAGTATTTT. This sequence joins TRBV7-2 and TRBJ2-3; 8 bases are a match to TRBD1. The germline V gene has CDR1 SGHTA and CDR2 FQGNSA. CDR3 length: 16 amino acids. With 2 bases clipped from V and 2 bases from J, the junction kept 6 bases outside the gene matches.

V gene TRBV19 combines with J gene TRBJ2-7; 14 bases map to TRBD2. This CDR3 has 15 amino acids. J gave up 6 bases and V 5 bases, and 6 bases lay outside the gene matches. Germline CDR1 is LNHDA and CDR2 is SQIVND (reference sequence). This CDR3 is CASSPRTSGRREQYF. CDR3 in DNA: TGTGCCAGTAGTCCTAGGACTAGCGGGAGGCGCGAGCAGTACTTC.

J is TRBJ2-2 and V is TRBV29-1; maybe TRBD1 (6 bases). Trimming cost V 5 bases and J 1 base, with 11 bases left between them. The germline CDR1 and CDR2 sequences are SQVTM and ANQGSEA. CDR3 length: 14 amino acids. The CDR3 DNA reads TGCAGCGTTAAGGGCAGGGGGAACACCGGGGAGCTGTTTTTT. Translating gives CSVKGRGNTGELFF.

This rearrangement joins TRBV7-9 to TRBJ1-1; 12 bases map to TRBD1. Germline CDR1 reads SEHNR; CDR2 reads FQNEAQ (reference sequence). With 5 bases clipped from V and 0 bases from J, the junction kept 10 bases outside the gene matches. There are 18 residues in the CDR3. CDR3 bases: TGTGCCAGCAGCCCAGCGGTCGGGACAGGGGGCATGAACACTGAAGCTTTCTTT. Translated: CASSPAVGTGGMNTEAFF.

This rearrangement joins TRBV9 to TRBJ1-2; D uncertain. The CDR3 totals 13 residues. The V gene's germline CDR1 is SGDLS and CDR2 YYNGEE. V lost 0 bases and J lost 8, with 11 bases in between. CDR3: CASSVALRGGYTF. DNA for the CDR3: TGTGCCAGCAGCGTAGCTCTTAGAGGAGGCTACACCTTC.

CDR3 bases: TGCAGCCCCCGGGTGGCAGATACGCAGTATTTT. Translated, it gives CSPRVADTQYF. V usage is TRBV29-1 and J usage is TRBJ2-3; D is unresolved. The germline V and J ends were trimmed by 8 bases and 4 bases, with 10 bases remaining between them. CDR3 length: 11 residues. CDR1 is SQVTM and CDR2 is ANQGSEA in the germline V gene.

This chain links TRBV11-1 with TRBJ2-7, with 11 positions matching TRBD2. Germline values: CDR1 SGHAT, CDR2 FQDESV (reference sequence). The ends lost 2 bases at V and 0 bases at J; junction bases unmatched: 0. The CDR3 has 15 amino acids. The DNA for the CDR3 is TGTGCCAGCAGCTTAACTAGCGGGAGCTCCTACGAGCAGTACTTC. Its translation is CASSLTSGSSYEQYF. Based on the CDR3 plus reference TRBV11-1 and TRBJ2-7, the full variable domain is EAEVAQSPRYKITEKSQAVAFWCDPISGHATLYWYRQILGQGPELLVQFQDESVVDDSQLPKDRFSAERLKGVDSTLKIQPAELGDSAMYLCASSLTSGSSYEQYFGPGTRLTVT.

V gene TRBV5-1 combines with J gene TRBJ1-4; no clear D gene. Germline CDR1 reads SGHRS; CDR2 reads YFSETQ. The CDR3 extends over 15 amino acids. The germline V and J ends were trimmed by 0 bases and 4 bases, with 10 bases remaining between them. The CDR3 sequence is CASSLAGSYNEKLFF. CDR3 sequence (DNA): TGCGCCAGCAGCTTGGCAGGCAGCTATAATGAAAAACTGTTTTTT.

The chain combines TRBV6-2 or TRBV6-3 with TRBJ2-1; maybe TRBD2 (5 bases). V lost 2 bases and J 6 bases, leaving 17 bases between the germline ends. The CDR3 sequence is 16 residues long. Germline V gene lookup returns CDR1 MNHEY and CDR2 SVGEGT. The CDR3, as DNA: TGTGCCAGCAGTTACGTCTTGAGGGTAGCGATCAATGAGCAGTTCTTC. This sequence encodes CASSYVLRVAINEQFF.

The gene calls are TRBV19 and TRBJ1-4; D is unclear. From germline, CDR1 is LNHDA and CDR2 SQIVND (reference sequence). This CDR3 region has 11 residues. V was trimmed by 6 bases and J by 5 bases, leaving 4 bases between them. CDR3 nucleotide sequence: TGTGCCAGTAGCCTCAATGAAAAACTGTTTTTT. Amino acid sequence: CASSLNEKLFF.

The rearrangement links TRBV5-1 to TRBJ1-2; 9 positions match TRBD1. Trimming at V came to 4 bases and at J to 3 bases, leaving 4 bases not matched to a gene. CDR3 length: 14 amino acids. Per the germline V gene, CDR1 is SGHRS and CDR2 is YFSETQ. The CDR3 loop reads CASSEDRGHYGYTF. The CDR3 region has the DNA TGCGCCAGCAGCGAGGACAGGGGTCACTATGGCTACACCTTC.

This chain links TRBV7-9 with TRBJ1-1; 9 positions agree with TRBD1. The CDR3 length is 14 residues. V lost 4 bases to trimming and J lost 5 bases; unmatched junction nucleotides: 5. CDR1 is SEHNR and CDR2 is FQNEAQ in the germline V gene (reference sequence). CDR3 sequence (DNA): TGTGCCAGCAGCTCTCTCGGACAGGGGACTGAAGCTTTCTTT. Translating gives CASSSLGQGTEAFF.

This sequence joins TRBV30 and TRBJ1-5; TRBD1 might be the D (6 bases). Germline CDR1 is GTSNPN and CDR2 is SVGIG (reference sequence). CDR3 length: 11 amino acids. The V gene lost 3 bases and the J gene lost 11 bases, with 11 bases spanning the gap. The CDR3, as DNA: TGTGCCTGGAGCGACAGGTGGACCCAGCATTTT. Translating gives CAWSDRWTQHF.

Only one count was recorded for this clone. The genes are TRBV2 and TRBJ1-2, with TRBD1 matching 8 bases. This CDR3 has 14 amino acids. J lost 4 bases, V lost 4 bases, and 5 bases had no gene match. Germline assignment: CDR1 SNHLY and CDR2 FYNNEI. This CDR3 reads CASSVQGGIYGYTF. As DNA, the CDR3 is TGTGCCAGCAGTGTACAGGGGGGGATCTATGGCTACACCTTC. The variable domain in full, completed from reference TRBV2 and TRBJ1-2, reads EPEVTQTPSHQVTQMGQEVILRCVPISNHLYFYWYRQILGQKVEFLVSFYNNEISEKSEIFDDQFSVERPDGSNFTLKIRSTKLEDSAMYFCASSVQGGIYGYTFGSGTRLTVV.